These 17 T cell receptor beta chains share one sample of origin, sequenced in a study of T cells in localized non-small cell lung cancer. Only in-frame clones appear in the TCRdb table, and some are missing; sequencing was by immunoSEQ multiplex PCR. Counted here are more than 1,500 clones, around a third occurring once; the ten biggest clones make up roughly 27%. Specimen: normal lung tissue next to the tumor, collected before any cancer treatment. These receptors all stem from an older female donor with stage I lung adenocarcinoma.

The chain combines TRBV9 with TRBJ2-2, with unresolved D. The CDR3 length is 12 residues. The V end lost 5 bases, the J end lost 4 bases, and 6 bases lay between the germline ends. Germline V gives CDR1 SGDLS, CDR2 YYNGEE. CDR3 sequence (DNA): TGTGCCAGCAGTGCGAGCACCGGGGAGCTGTTTTTT. It translates to CASSASTGELFF.

This clone was found a few times. The chain uses TRBV15 and TRBJ1-2; D not resolved. With 0 bases removed from V and 0 bases from J, the gap between germline ends came to 11 bases. The CDR3 runs to 16 residues. Germline V gene sequence: CDR1 LNHNV, CDR2 YYDKDF (reference sequence). CDR3 protein: CATSRDLAYANYGYTF. The CDR3 DNA sequence: TGTGCCACCAGCAGAGATCTGGCGTATGCTAACTATGGCTACACCTTC.

The genes are TRBV11-3 and TRBJ2-7, with a possible D match to TRBD1 (6 bases). The CDR3 has 14 amino acids. With 4 bases removed from V and 2 bases from J, the gap between germline ends came to 12 bases. The germline CDR1 and CDR2 sequences are SGHNT and YENEEA. CDR3 DNA sequence: TGTGCCAGCAGCTCAGGGGCCCGAACCTACGAGCAGTACTTC. As protein: CASSSGARTYEQYF.

In its sample, this clone was seen once. This chain connects TRBV19 to TRBJ2-1; the D gene is possibly TRBD2 (7 bases). V gave up 5 bases and J gave up 6 bases, with 20 bases separating them. This CDR3 contains 16 residues. Germline V gives CDR1 LNHDA, CDR2 SQIVND (reference sequence). The CDR3: CASSLSGTYSFNEQFF. CDR3 in DNA: TGTGCCAGTAGTTTAAGCGGGACATATTCGTTCAATGAGCAGTTCTTC.

The rearrangement links TRBV29-1 to TRBJ1-5; 7 bases match TRBD1. The V gene end was trimmed by 7 bases and the J gene end by 6 bases; junction bases not matched to a gene: 6. Germline lookup yields CDR1 SQVTM and CDR2 ANQGSEA. The CDR3 is 12 residues long. The CDR3: CSGRGGGQPQHF. The CDR3 DNA is TGCAGCGGCCGAGGGGGCGGTCAGCCCCAGCATTTT. The full variable domain, with the rest looked up from reference TRBV29-1 and TRBJ1-5, is SAVISQKPSRDICQRGTSLTIQCQVDSQVTMMFWYRQQPGQSLTLIATANQGSEATYESGFVIDKFPISRPNLTFSTLTVSNMSPEDSSIYLCSGRGGGQPQHFGDGTRLSIL.

This clone was picked up a small number of times. V gene TRBV2 combines with J gene TRBJ1-4; D is perhaps TRBD1 (6 bases). Germline V gives CDR1 SNHLY, CDR2 FYNNEI. This CDR3 is built from 13 residues. V lost 7 bases and J lost 5, with 11 bases in between. CDR3 protein: CASNREANEKLFF. The CDR3 DNA reads TGTGCCAGCAACAGGGAAGCGAATGAAAAACTGTTTTTT.

The chain carries TRBV30 and TRBJ1-6; D remains ambiguous. Trimming stripped 6 bases from V and 4 bases from J, with 10 bases between. The germline CDR1 and CDR2 sequences are GTSNPN and SVGIG (reference sequence). The CDR3 has 13 residues. The CDR3: CACTGEYNSPLHF. In DNA form, the CDR3 reads TGTGCCTGTACCGGAGAGTATAATTCACCCCTCCACTTT.

The chain joins TRBV28 to TRBJ1-4; no firm D call. V gave up 6 bases and J gave up 8 bases, with 10 bases separating them. Germline values: CDR1 MDHEN, CDR2 SYDVKM. CDR3 length: 12 residues. The CDR3 region has the DNA TGTGCCAGCAGCCGGGTGGGAGAAAAACTGTTTTTT. This gives the protein CASSRVGEKLFF.

This clone has only a few counts. The chain carries TRBV9 and TRBJ1-2; 7 bases align to TRBD1. J gave up 0 bases and V 4 bases, and 18 bases lay outside the gene matches. The CDR3 has 19 amino acids. Germline-derived CDR1 and CDR2 are SGDLS and YYNGEE. CDR3 amino acids: CASSTNPGGDRLSNYGYTF. CDR3 nucleotides: TGTGCCAGCAGCACCAACCCTGGGGGGGACAGACTTTCTAACTATGGCTACACCTTC.

This clone was counted a few times. The chain joins TRBV6-8 to TRBJ2-3; the match to TRBD2 covers 7 bases. The CDR3 has 12 amino acids. Germline lookup yields CDR1 MNHGY and CDR2 SAAAGT. J gave up 5 bases and V 8 bases, and 4 bases lay outside the gene matches. The CDR3 coding sequence is TGTGCCAGCCAGCGGGGTGAAGATACGCAGTATTTT. Translating gives CASQRGEDTQYF.

V gene TRBV2 combines with J gene TRBJ1-5; no definite D call. Germline V gene data show CDR1 as SNHLY and CDR2 as FYNNEI. This CDR3 region has 15 residues. V lost 4 bases, J lost 1 base, and 11 bases lay in between. CDR3 coding DNA: TGTGCCAGCAGTGTATCCGGAGTCAGCAATCAGCCCCAGCATTTT. This encodes CASSVSGVSNQPQHF. The complete variable domain, with remaining parts taken from reference TRBV2 and TRBJ1-5, reads EPEVTQTPSHQVTQMGQEVILRCVPISNHLYFYWYRQILGQKVEFLVSFYNNEISEKSEIFDDQFSVERPDGSNFTLKIRSTKLEDSAMYFCASSVSGVSNQPQHFGDGTRLSIL.

The chain links TRBV19 to TRBJ2-5; no clear D gene. This CDR3 has 13 residues. Germline CDR1 LNHDA, CDR2 SQIVND (reference sequence). V was shortened by 3 bases and J by 3 bases, with 8 bases between the two germline ends. The CDR3 DNA follows: TGTGCCAGTAGTATTCAGATTAAAGAGACCCAGTACTTC. The encoded protein is CASSIQIKETQYF.

The sample holds a few counts of this clone. The rearrangement uses TRBV28 and TRBJ2-7; 8 nucleotides line up with TRBD2. Per the germline V gene, CDR1 is MDHEN and CDR2 is SYDVKM. J was trimmed by 2 bases and V by 11 bases; bases with no gene match: 14. The length of the CDR3 is 15 residues. Written as DNA, the CDR3 is TGTGCCCACGGGAGGGCCATTAAGTATCCCTACGAGCAGTACTTC. This codes for CAHGRAIKYPYEQYF.

This clone was found a few times. This sequence joins TRBV6-8 and TRBJ2-7; D perhaps matches TRBD1 (6 bases). V was pared by 5 bases and J by 3 bases, with 11 bases between. The germline gives CDR1 MNHGY, CDR2 SAAAGT. CDR3 length: 13 amino acids. The CDR3 nucleotides are TGTGCCAGCAGTAGAGGGGGATTCTACGAGCAGTACTTC. Translated: CASSRGGFYEQYF.

This clone was counted between two and nine times. The chain recombines TRBV30 with TRBJ1-1; no definite D call. This CDR3 has 14 residues. With 2 bases removed from V and 1 base from J, the gap between germline ends came to 11 bases. Germline values: CDR1 GTSNPN, CDR2 SVGIG (reference sequence). CDR3 amino acids: CAWSPRVRNTEAFF. The CDR3 DNA is TGTGCCTGGAGTCCACGGGTACGGAACACTGAAGCTTTCTTT.

This rearrangement joins TRBV6-8 to TRBJ2-7; D not resolved. The CDR3 runs to 13 residues. V was cut by 10 bases and J by 2 bases, with 15 bases left in between. Germline V gene sequence: CDR1 MNHGY, CDR2 SAAAGT. The CDR3, as DNA: TGTGCCACCAGGATGGGGTTCGCCTACGAGCAGTACTTC. Protein: CATRMGFAYEQYF.

There are a few counts of this clone. The chain uses TRBV4-1 and TRBJ1-2, with no clear D. The V and J ends lost 0 bases and 7 bases respectively, with 18 bases between them. Germline CDR1 is MGHRA and CDR2 is YSYEKL. CDR3 length equals 16 residues. CDR3 amino acids: CASSQDGPGVIGGYTF. In DNA, the CDR3 is TGCGCCAGCAGCCAAGATGGGCCAGGAGTCATAGGTGGCTACACCTTC.